The 7 T cell receptor beta chains listed next were all sequenced from one sample in a study of blood T cell repertoires in COVID-19. Generated by immunoSEQ multiplex PCR, the TCRdb table keeps only in-frame clones and is missing some. The table shows fewer than 200,000 clones, with around 87% occurring only once. The material sequenced was peripheral blood. The receptors come from an elderly woman with COVID-19, enrolled during active disease.

J is TRBJ1-5 and V is TRBV7-3, with D maybe TRBD1 (5 bases). From germline, CDR1 is SGHTA and CDR2 FQGTGA. The CDR3 is 13 residues long. V was clipped by 0 bases and J by 6 bases, with 6 bases between them. CDR3 sequence (DNA): TGTGCCAGCAGCTTAACTAGGGGTCAGCCCCAGCATTTT. This encodes CASSLTRGQPQHF.

The chain recombines TRBV5-1 with TRBJ2-3; D not certain. Germline V gives CDR1 SGHRS, CDR2 YFSETQ. The CDR3 is 13 amino acids. The V and J ends lost 5 bases and 4 bases respectively, with 11 bases between them. CDR3 DNA sequence: TGCGCCAGCAGGGCTTGGCTGGCAGATACGCAGTATTTT. This translates into CASRAWLADTQYF.

DNA of the CDR3: TGTGCCAGCAGTTGGGGACAGGGGACTGGGAACTATGGCTACACCTTC. Its protein product is CASSWGQGTGNYGYTF. The V call is TRBV6-5, the J call TRBJ1-2; TRBD1 agrees at 10 bases. The CDR3 is 16 amino acids. Germline trimming cut 4 bases from V and 2 bases from J; bases unmatched to any gene: 7. The germline gives CDR1 MNHEY, CDR2 SVGAGI.

This clone was counted only a few times. The J gene is TRBJ2-1, the V gene TRBV18, with D perhaps matching TRBD2 (5 bases). Germline lookup yields CDR1 KGHSH and CDR2 LQKENI. The V and J ends lost 3 bases and 9 bases respectively, with 12 bases between them. The CDR3 loop spans 13 amino acids. The CDR3 protein is CASSPPLDSEQFF. CDR3 in DNA: TGTGCCAGCTCACCTCCCTTGGACTCTGAGCAGTTCTTC.

This clone came up once. The chain joins TRBV7-9 to TRBJ1-2; maybe TRBD1 (6 bases). V shed 5 bases and J shed 4 bases, with 20 bases lying between them. Germline V gene lookup returns CDR1 SEHNR and CDR2 FQNEAQ (reference sequence). The CDR3 extends over 16 amino acids. The CDR3: CASSDRDTVSFYGYTF. The CDR3 region has the DNA TGTGCCAGCAGCGACCGGGACACCGTTTCTTTCTATGGCTACACCTTC.

With respect to this clone: This CDR3 is missing its conserved last phenylalanine or tryptophan, likely due to a read error. The DNA is left out, because the CDR3 cannot be placed on it with certainty; the CDR3 is given as TCRdb lists it. This chain joins TRBV6-2 or TRBV6-3 and TRBJ1-1; the D call of TRBD1 is as the table states it, not checked on the DNA. The CDR3 numbers 15 amino acids, ends counted. Germline-derived CDR1 and CDR2 are MNHEY and SVGEGT. The CDR3 sequence: CASSRSRQETIEGSI.

V and J are TRBV4-3 and TRBJ1-4, with D perhaps TRBD1 (5 bases). V was clipped by 0 bases and J by 7 bases, with 12 bases between them. This CDR3 spans 15 amino acids. From germline, CDR1 is LGHNA and CDR2 YSLEER. CDR3 residues: CASSQEGGVGEKLFF. The CDR3 nucleotides are TGCGCCAGCAGCCAAGAGGGAGGGGTTGGTGAAAAACTGTTTTTT.